Shown below are 31 T cell receptor beta chains from a single sample sequenced in a study of blood T cell repertoires in COVID-19. The data were produced by immunoSEQ multiplex PCR, yet TCRdb's version contains in-frame clones alone and is incomplete. The sample carries about 50,000 clones, 90% recorded once. The sequenced sample consisted of peripheral blood. The source is a man between 35 and 55 years old with acute or convalescent COVID-19.

The genes are TRBV4-1 and TRBJ1-2; 11 bases match TRBD1. The germline gives CDR1 MGHRA, CDR2 YSYEKL. The CDR3 consists of 16 residues. With 2 bases clipped from V and 2 bases from J, the junction kept 4 bases outside the gene matches. For the CDR3, the DNA is TGCGCCAGCAGCCAACCGTGGGACAGGGGGAACTATGGCTACACCTTC. It encodes CASSQPWDRGNYGYTF.

The J gene is TRBJ2-5, the V gene TRBV5-1; possible D gene TRBD2, 6 bases. The V and J ends lost 2 bases and 4 bases respectively, with 9 bases between them. This CDR3 region has 13 residues. The V gene's germline CDR1 is SGHRS and CDR2 YFSETQ. DNA of the CDR3: TGCGCCAGCAGCTTAGGAGCGGGAGAGACCCAGTACTTC. Protein product: CASSLGAGETQYF.

The gene calls are TRBV11-3 and TRBJ2-1; 10 bases line up with TRBD2. From germline, CDR1 is SGHNT and CDR2 YENEEA. The CDR3 covers 17 residues. V gave up 5 bases and J gave up 2 bases; unmatched junction bases: 9. CDR3 DNA sequence: TGTGCCAGCAGCCTAGTCACGAGCGGGAGGGCCTACAATGAGCAGTTCTTC. This gives the protein CASSLVTSGRAYNEQFF. Variable domain in full (rest from reference TRBV11-3 and TRBJ2-1): EAGVVQSPRYKIIEKKQPVAFWCNPISGHNTLYWYLQNLGQGPELLIRYENEEAVDDSQLPKDRFSAERLKGVDSTLKIQPAELGDSAVYLCASSLVTSGRAYNEQFFGPGTRLTVL.

The chain couples TRBV10-3 to TRBJ2-1; 10 bases agree with TRBD2. Germline V gene lookup returns CDR1 ENHRY and CDR2 SYGVKD. Losses at the gene ends were 5 bases for V and 3 bases for J; bases not matched to a gene: 4. The CDR3 totals 15 residues. The DNA of the CDR3 is TGTGCCATCAGTCCAGCGGGAGGGGGCTACAATGAGCAGTTCTTC. Amino acids: CAISPAGGGYNEQFF.

The genes are TRBV6-5 and TRBJ1-1; 7 nucleotides agree with TRBD1. CDR3 size: 13 residues. With V trimmed by 2 bases and J by 5 bases, 2 bases remained unmatched. The germline V gene has CDR1 MNHEY and CDR2 SVGAGI. The CDR3 DNA reads TGTGCCAGCAGTTACCTACAGGGGACTGAAGCTTTCTTT. It translates to CASSYLQGTEAFF.

The genes are TRBV4-1 and TRBJ1-4; D remains ambiguous. The germline V gene encodes CDR1 MGHRA and CDR2 YSYEKL. The V end was cut by 7 bases, the J end by 0 bases, with 9 bases between. This CDR3 has 14 residues. The chain's CDR3 is CASTPRPTNEKLFF. The CDR3 bases are TGCGCCAGCACCCCCAGGCCAACTAATGAAAAACTGTTTTTT.

V gene TRBV10-2 combines with J gene TRBJ2-2; D gene ambiguous. V was cut by 7 bases and J by 2 bases, with 11 bases left in between. CDR3 size: 14 residues. Germline lookup yields CDR1 WSHSY and CDR2 SAAADI. DNA of the CDR3: TGCGCCAGCATCCGACTTCAAAACACCGGGGAGCTGTTTTTT. This sequence encodes CASIRLQNTGELFF.

The rearrangement uses TRBV7-8 and TRBJ2-3, with D possibly TRBD1 on 5 matching bases. This CDR3 has 14 residues. The germline gives CDR1 SGHVS, CDR2 FQNEAQ. The V end was cut by 5 bases, the J end by 5 bases, with 14 bases between. This chain's CDR3 is CASSNQGARDTQYF. In DNA form, the CDR3 reads TGTGCCAGCAGCAACCAGGGCGCCCGAGATACGCAGTATTTT.

V is TRBV12-5 and J is TRBJ2-3; 7 bases align to TRBD2. The junction had 5 bases not matched to a gene; V was cut back by 0 bases and J by 2 bases. This CDR3 has 16 amino acids. Germline CDR1 reads LGHNT; CDR2 reads FRNRAP. CDR3 amino acids: CASGLVHGRLTDTQYF. DNA of the CDR3: TGTGCTAGTGGTTTGGTTCACGGGAGGCTCACAGATACGCAGTATTTT.

The chain couples TRBV30 to TRBJ2-1; the D is unclear. Trimming shortened V by 0 bases and J by 8 bases, and 11 bases separated the two germline ends. The CDR3 is 13 amino acids. From germline, CDR1 is GTSNPN and CDR2 SVGIG (reference sequence). CDR3 amino acids: CAWSVKLMDEQFF. The DNA for the CDR3 is TGTGCCTGGAGTGTAAAGCTGATGGATGAGCAGTTCTTC.

The rearrangement joins TRBV24-1 to TRBJ2-2, with 10 bases fitting TRBD1. The V segment lost 4 bases and the J segment 8 bases; nucleotides outside the gene matches: 9. Germline loops: CDR1 KGHDR, CDR2 SFDVKD. The CDR3 is made up of 16 amino acids. CDR3 protein: CATSEPGQGTEGELFF. Here the CDR3 DNA reads TGTGCCACCAGTGAACCGGGACAGGGGACGGAGGGGGAGCTGTTTTTT.

The chain employs TRBV7-9 and TRBJ2-3, with D possibly being TRBD2 (5 bases). In germline, CDR1 is SEHNR, CDR2 FQNEAQ (reference sequence). V lost 5 bases and J 7 bases, leaving 16 bases between the germline ends. The CDR3 contains 14 residues. DNA for the CDR3: TGTGCCAGCAGCGTATCGGGATTAGGGAATACGCAGTATTTT. Amino acids: CASSVSGLGNTQYF. Full variable domain (rest looked up from reference TRBV7-9 and TRBJ2-3): DTGVSQNPRHKITKRGQNVTFRCDPISEHNRLYWYRQTLGQGPEFLTYFQNEAQLEKSRLLSDRFSAERPKGSFSTLEIQRTEQGDSAMYLCASSVSGLGNTQYFGPGTRLTVL.

This rearrangement joins TRBV5-1 to TRBJ1-2; D not resolved. The CDR3 loop spans 14 amino acids. Germline lookup yields CDR1 SGHRS and CDR2 YFSETQ. Trimming stripped 4 bases from V and 4 bases from J, with 14 bases between. The CDR3 loop reads CASSRGGEGYGYTF. Here the CDR3 DNA reads TGCGCCAGCAGCCGGGGTGGCGAGGGCTATGGCTACACCTTC.

This chain links TRBV15 with TRBJ2-7; TRBD2 is a possible D gene (6 bases). The V and J ends lost 1 base and 3 bases respectively, with 13 bases between them. This CDR3 spans 15 amino acids. Germline V gene lookup returns CDR1 LNHNV and CDR2 YYDKDF (reference sequence). The CDR3 sequence is CATSRGGENLYEQYF. The CDR3 DNA sequence: TGTGCCACCAGCAGAGGGGGGGAAAATCTCTACGAGCAGTACTTC. Drawing the rest from reference TRBV15 and TRBJ2-7, the complete variable domain is DAMVIQNPRYQVTQFGKPVTLSCSQTLNHNVMYWYQQKSSQAPKLLFHYYDKDFNNEADTPDNFQSRRPNTSFCFLDIRSPGLGDTAMYLCATSRGGENLYEQYFGPGTRLTVT.

The chain uses TRBV18 and TRBJ2-3; 7 nucleotides line up with TRBD2. The CDR3 covers 12 residues. Losses at the gene ends were 5 bases for V and 6 bases for J; bases not matched to a gene: 2. CDR1 and CDR2 from the germline V gene are KGHSH and LQKENI. CDR3 loop: CASSRLADTQYF. The CDR3 DNA is TGTGCCAGCTCAAGACTAGCCGATACGCAGTATTTT. The variable domain in full, with the rest retrieved from reference TRBV18 and TRBJ2-3, is NAGVMQNPRHLVRRRGQEARLRCSPMKGHSHVYWYRQLPEEGLKFMVYLQKENIIDESGMPKERFSAEFPKEGPSILRIQQVVRGDSAAYFCASSRLADTQYFGPGTRLTVL.

V gene TRBV11-2 combines with J gene TRBJ2-7; D uncertain. Trimming pared 1 base from V and 3 bases from J, leaving 10 bases between. The CDR3 spans 14 residues. In germline, CDR1 is SGHAT, CDR2 FQNNGV. This CDR3 is CASSLVSQDYEQYF. DNA of the CDR3: TGTGCCAGCAGCTTAGTGTCGCAGGACTACGAGCAGTACTTC.

The chain is built from TRBV27 and TRBJ1-6, with 7 bases lining up with TRBD1. Germline V gives CDR1 MNHEY, CDR2 SMNVEV (reference sequence). The CDR3 is 15 residues long. V trimming: 3 bases; J trimming: 6 bases; junction bases outside the gene matches: 5. The CDR3 DNA reads as TGTGCCAGCAGTTTGGAGGGGGCAGGTAATTCACCCCTCCACTTT. Amino acid sequence: CASSLEGAGNSPLHF.

The chain is built from TRBV4-3 and TRBJ2-1; 9 positions agree with TRBD1. The CDR3 runs to 15 residues. With V trimmed by 0 bases and J by 3 bases, 0 bases remained unmatched. CDR1 and CDR2 (germline): LGHNA, YSLEER. Here the CDR3 reads CASSQEDRGYNEQFF. CDR3 bases: TGCGCCAGCAGCCAAGAGGACAGGGGCTACAATGAGCAGTTCTTC.

The chain uses TRBV9 and TRBJ2-1, with D perhaps TRBD2 (6 bases). Per germline, CDR1 SGDLS and CDR2 YYNGEE. Trimming took 0 bases from V and 10 from J, leaving 17 bases between them. The CDR3 spans 15 residues. The CDR3, as DNA: TGTGCCAGCAGCGTAGATAGTCCAGCGGGCAGCGAGCAGTTCTTC. Translated: CASSVDSPAGSEQFF.

The V call is TRBV18, the J call TRBJ2-3; TRBD2 agrees at 12 bases. The germline V gene has CDR1 KGHSH and CDR2 LQKENI. Germline trimming cut 3 bases from V and 0 bases from J; bases unmatched to any gene: 16. The length of the CDR3 is 21 residues. Written as DNA, the CDR3 is TGTGCCAGCTCACCGCTCCTCCCTAGCGGGAGGGCCGTGGGGAGCACAGATACGCAGTATTTT. This encodes CASSPLLPSGRAVGSTDTQYF.

The rearrangement joins TRBV29-1 to TRBJ1-2; D call uncertain. Between the trimmed V and J ends, which lost 0 bases and 4 bases, there was a span of 6 bases. The CDR3 is 12 residues long. Germline CDR1 reads SQVTM; CDR2 reads ANQGSEA. This CDR3 is CSVEDGGYGYTF. As DNA, the CDR3 is TGCAGCGTTGAAGACGGCGGCTATGGCTACACCTTC.

J is TRBJ2-7 and V is TRBV9; TRBD2 might be the D (5 bases). The CDR3 has 14 amino acids. In germline, CDR1 is SGDLS, CDR2 YYNGEE. V dropped 1 base and J dropped 0 bases, with 8 bases sitting between them. Here the CDR3 reads CASSVSTSSYEQYF. In DNA form, the CDR3 reads TGTGCCAGCAGCGTATCAACTAGCTCCTACGAGCAGTACTTC. Supplemented by reference TRBV9 and TRBJ2-7, the full variable domain reads DSGVTQTPKHLITATGQRVTLRCSPRSGDLSVYWYQQSLDQGLQFLIQYYNGEERAKGNILERFSAQQFPDLHSELNLSSLELGDSALYFCASSVSTSSYEQYFGPGTRLTVT.

This sequence joins TRBV2 and TRBJ2-5, with 7 bases identical to TRBD2. This CDR3 has 13 residues. The J segment lost 4 bases and the V segment lost 2 bases, leaving 1 base of the junction unmatched. Germline assignment: CDR1 SNHLY and CDR2 FYNNEI. The CDR3, as DNA: TGTGCCAGCAGTGAACGGGGGGTAGAGACCCAGTACTTC. Amino acid sequence: CASSERGVETQYF. Looking up the rest from reference TRBV2 and TRBJ2-5 gives the full variable domain: EPEVTQTPSHQVTQMGQEVILRCVPISNHLYFYWYRQILGQKVEFLVSFYNNEISEKSEIFDDQFSVERPDGSNFTLKIRSTKLEDSAMYFCASSERGVETQYFGPGTRLLVL.

This chain joins TRBV11-2 and TRBJ1-3; D may be TRBD1 (5 bases). The CDR3 is 14 residues long. CDR1 and CDR2 (germline): SGHAT, FQNNGV. V was shortened by 5 bases and J by 4 bases, with 12 bases between the two germline ends. The CDR3 sequence is CASSPQGFGNTIYF. CDR3 in DNA: TGTGCCAGCAGCCCTCAGGGCTTCGGAAACACCATATATTTT.

The rearrangement joins TRBV11-2 to TRBJ1-1; D remains ambiguous. The CDR3 totals 17 residues. CDR1 is SGHAT and CDR2 is FQNNGV in the germline V gene. V shed 0 bases and J shed 1 base, with 15 bases lying between them. The CDR3 DNA reads as TGTGCCAGCAGCTTAGATCGCAGGCAGCCGAGGAACACTGAAGCTTTCTTT. This translates into CASSLDRRQPRNTEAFF. Using reference TRBV11-2 and TRBJ1-1 for the parts outside the CDR3, the full variable domain is EAGVAQSPRYKIIEKRQSVAFWCNPISGHATLYWYQQILGQGPKLLIQFQNNGVVDDSQLPKDRFSAERLKGVDSTLKIQPAKLEDSAVYLCASSLDRRQPRNTEAFFGQGTRLTVV.

This clone came up a few times. The gene calls are TRBV6-2 or TRBV6-3 and TRBJ2-7; possible D gene TRBD2, 6 bases. The CDR3 spans 15 residues. V lost 4 bases and J 7 bases, leaving 20 bases between the germline ends. The germline V gene has CDR1 MNHEY and CDR2 SVGEGT. The chain's CDR3 is CASSSTGVGTREQYF. The CDR3 bases are TGTGCCAGCAGTTCGACGGGAGTTGGGACGCGGGAGCAGTACTTC.

The chain combines TRBV28 with TRBJ2-5, with D tentatively TRBD1 (5 bases). Germline assignment: CDR1 MDHEN and CDR2 SYDVKM. The CDR3 has 15 residues. V lost 2 bases and J 5 bases, leaving 15 bases between the germline ends. CDR3 nucleotides: TGTGCCAGCAGTTTAGGGCTTAGGGGTGGGGAGACCCAGTACTTC. Its translation: CASSLGLRGGETQYF.

CDR3 coding DNA: TGCGCCAGCAGCCCGGGGACTGGGCCAGTTGAGCAGTTCTTC. It specifies CASSPGTGPVEQFF. The chain carries TRBV5-1 and TRBJ2-1; D is perhaps TRBD2 (6 bases). The CDR3 loop spans 14 amino acids. The V gene's germline CDR1 is SGHRS and CDR2 YFSETQ. Between the trimmed V and J ends, which lost 4 bases and 9 bases, there was a span of 17 bases.

The chain employs TRBV7-2 and TRBJ2-5; D remains unclear. Germline assignment: CDR1 SGHTA and CDR2 FQGNSA. This CDR3 is 14 amino acids long. V gave up 0 bases and J gave up 2 bases, with 7 bases separating them. CDR3 in DNA: TGTGCCAGCAGCTTAGCGGCCTTACAAGAGACCCAGTACTTC. Its protein is CASSLAALQETQYF.

This chain links TRBV7-9 with TRBJ1-1, with 9 positions matching TRBD1. Trimming took 5 bases from V and 2 from J; bases not matched to a gene: 3. The CDR3 runs 14 residues. Germline V gives CDR1 SEHNR, CDR2 FQNEAQ (reference sequence). The CDR3 region is CASSQGQGNTEAFF. The CDR3 DNA reads as TGTGCCAGCAGCCAGGGACAGGGAAACACTGAAGCTTTCTTT.

The chain uses TRBV6-6 and TRBJ1-4, with D perhaps TRBD1 (5 bases). The CDR3 length is 13 residues. V was clipped by 2 bases and J by 5 bases, with 6 bases between them. Germline V gene data show CDR1 as MNHNY and CDR2 as SVGAGI (reference sequence). The CDR3 loop reads CASSYRTNEKLFF. CDR3 nucleotide sequence: TGTGCCAGCAGTTACCGGACAAATGAAAAACTGTTTTTT.